The source of this TCR beta chain is a study of shared clonotypes between healthy human individuals. Overall study: The donors, a couple of women and three men, were aged 18 to 49.

Clones were read by immunoSEQ multiplex PCR, and TCRdb kept only the in-frame ones, dropping some. The repertoire holds 80,000 to 100,000 clones, with approximately 75% as singletons. Trimming took 5 bases from V and 0 from J, leaving 7 bases between them. Per germline, CDR1 LGHNA and CDR2 YSLEER. This CDR3 region has 13 residues. The sequence came from a man aged 30 to 39 in good health. Specimen: memory CD8+ T cells sorted from blood. The subset denotes: CD45RO+ cells pooled with CCR7-negative TemRA cells. The V gene is TRBV4-3, the J gene TRBJ1-1, with unresolved D. CDR3 amino acids: CASSFSLNTEAFF. DNA of the CDR3: TGCGCCAGCAGCTTTTCCTTGAACACTGAAGCTTTCTTT.